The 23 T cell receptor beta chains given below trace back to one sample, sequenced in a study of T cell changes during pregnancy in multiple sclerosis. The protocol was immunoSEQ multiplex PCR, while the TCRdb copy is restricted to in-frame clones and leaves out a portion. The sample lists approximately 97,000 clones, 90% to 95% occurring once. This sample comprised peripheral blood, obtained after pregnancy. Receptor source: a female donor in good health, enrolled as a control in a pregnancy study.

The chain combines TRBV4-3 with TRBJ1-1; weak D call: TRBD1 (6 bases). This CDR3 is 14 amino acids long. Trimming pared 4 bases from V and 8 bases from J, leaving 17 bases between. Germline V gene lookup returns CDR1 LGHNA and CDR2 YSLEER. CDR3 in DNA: TGCGCCAGCAGCCCGAATAACGTCAGGGGAGAAGCTTTCTTT. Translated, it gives CASSPNNVRGEAFF.

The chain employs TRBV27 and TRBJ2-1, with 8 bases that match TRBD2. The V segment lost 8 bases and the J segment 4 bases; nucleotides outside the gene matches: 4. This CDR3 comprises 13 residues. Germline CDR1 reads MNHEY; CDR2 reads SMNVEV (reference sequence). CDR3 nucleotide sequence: TGTGCCAGCTCGCGGGGGGCTTACAATGAGCAGTTCTTC. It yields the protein CASSRGAYNEQFF.

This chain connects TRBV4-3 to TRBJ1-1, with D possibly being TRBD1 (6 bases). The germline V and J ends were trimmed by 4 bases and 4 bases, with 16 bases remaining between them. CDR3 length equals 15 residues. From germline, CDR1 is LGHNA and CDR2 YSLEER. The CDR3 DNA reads TGCGCCAGCAGCCTTGGACGGCAAGGGGGCACTGAAGCTTTCTTT. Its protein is CASSLGRQGGTEAFF.

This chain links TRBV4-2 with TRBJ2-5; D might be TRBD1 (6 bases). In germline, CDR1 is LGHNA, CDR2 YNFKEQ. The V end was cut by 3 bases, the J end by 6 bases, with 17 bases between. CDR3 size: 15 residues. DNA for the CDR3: TGTGCCAGCAGCCAGGACCCCGGACAGACGAAGACCCAGTACTTC. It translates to CASSQDPGQTKTQYF.

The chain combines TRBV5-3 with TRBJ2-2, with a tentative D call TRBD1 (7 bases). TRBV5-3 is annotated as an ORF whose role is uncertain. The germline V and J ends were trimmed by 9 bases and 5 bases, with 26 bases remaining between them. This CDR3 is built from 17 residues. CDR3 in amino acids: CATLRGTDSWETGELFF. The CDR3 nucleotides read TGTGCCACCCTCAGGGGGACTGACTCCTGGGAGACCGGGGAGCTGTTTTTT.

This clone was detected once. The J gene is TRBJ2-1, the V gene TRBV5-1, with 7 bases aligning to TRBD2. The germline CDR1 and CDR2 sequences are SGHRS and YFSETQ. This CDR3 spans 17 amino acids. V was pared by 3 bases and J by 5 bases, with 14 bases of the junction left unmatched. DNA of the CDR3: TGCGCCAGCAGCTCGGACTCATGGACTAGTATCCACAATGAGCAGTTCTTC. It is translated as CASSSDSWTSIHNEQFF.

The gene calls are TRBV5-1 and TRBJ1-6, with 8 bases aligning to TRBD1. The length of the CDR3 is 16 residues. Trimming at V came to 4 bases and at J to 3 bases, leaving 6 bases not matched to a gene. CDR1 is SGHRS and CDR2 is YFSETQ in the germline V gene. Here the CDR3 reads CASSIQGGNYNSPLHF. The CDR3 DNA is TGCGCCAGCAGCATACAGGGGGGGAACTATAATTCACCCCTCCACTTT.

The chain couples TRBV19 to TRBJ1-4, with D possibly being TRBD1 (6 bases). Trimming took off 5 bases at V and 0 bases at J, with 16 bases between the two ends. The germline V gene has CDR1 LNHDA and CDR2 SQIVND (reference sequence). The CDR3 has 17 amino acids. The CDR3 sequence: CASSLQGSGPTNEKLFF. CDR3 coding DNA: TGTGCCAGTAGTCTGCAGGGGAGTGGGCCAACTAATGAAAAACTGTTTTTT.

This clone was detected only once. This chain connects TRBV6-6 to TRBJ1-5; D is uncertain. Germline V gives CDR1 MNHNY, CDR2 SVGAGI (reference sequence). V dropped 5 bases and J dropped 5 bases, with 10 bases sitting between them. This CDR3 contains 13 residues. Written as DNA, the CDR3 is TGTGCCAGCAGTCGGTCGCCCGATCAGCCCCAGCATTTT. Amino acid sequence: CASSRSPDQPQHF.

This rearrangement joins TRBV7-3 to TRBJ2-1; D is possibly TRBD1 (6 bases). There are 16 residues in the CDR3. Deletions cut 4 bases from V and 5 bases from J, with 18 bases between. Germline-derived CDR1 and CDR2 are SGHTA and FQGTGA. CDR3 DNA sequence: TGTGCCAGCAGCTATCATAAAGAACAGGGAAACAATGAGCAGTTCTTC. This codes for CASSYHKEQGNNEQFF.

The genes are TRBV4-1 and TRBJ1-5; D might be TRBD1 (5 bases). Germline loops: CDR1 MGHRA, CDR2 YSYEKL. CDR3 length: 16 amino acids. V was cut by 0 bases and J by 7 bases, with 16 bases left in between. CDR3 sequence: CASSQEAGGPLQPQHF. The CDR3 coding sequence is TGCGCCAGCAGCCAAGAGGCGGGGGGTCCCCTCCAGCCCCAGCATTTT.

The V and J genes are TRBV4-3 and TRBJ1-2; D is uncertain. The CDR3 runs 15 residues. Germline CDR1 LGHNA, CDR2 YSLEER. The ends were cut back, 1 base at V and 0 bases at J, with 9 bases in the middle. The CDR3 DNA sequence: TGCGCCAGCAGCCAAGCTCCAGAACCTAACTATGGCTACACCTTC. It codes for CASSQAPEPNYGYTF.

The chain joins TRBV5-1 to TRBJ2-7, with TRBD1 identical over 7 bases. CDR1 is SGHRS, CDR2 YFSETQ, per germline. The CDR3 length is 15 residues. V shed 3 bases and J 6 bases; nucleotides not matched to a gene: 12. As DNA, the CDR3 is TGCGCCAGCAGCTCAACCTCTAACCAGGGGGTCGAGCAGTACTTC. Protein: CASSSTSNQGVEQYF.

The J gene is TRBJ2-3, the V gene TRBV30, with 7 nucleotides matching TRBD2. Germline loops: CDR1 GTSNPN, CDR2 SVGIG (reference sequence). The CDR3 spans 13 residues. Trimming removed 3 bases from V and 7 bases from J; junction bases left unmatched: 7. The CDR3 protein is CAWRGGGGHTQYF. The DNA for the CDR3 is TGTGCCTGGAGGGGCGGGGGTGGTCATACGCAGTATTTT. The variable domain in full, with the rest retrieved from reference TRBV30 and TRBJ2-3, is SQTIHQWPATLVQPVGSPLSLECTVEGTSNPNLYWYRQAAGRGLQLLFYSVGIGQISSEVPQNLSASRPQDRQFILSSKKLLLSDSGFYLCAWRGGGGHTQYFGPGTRLTVL.

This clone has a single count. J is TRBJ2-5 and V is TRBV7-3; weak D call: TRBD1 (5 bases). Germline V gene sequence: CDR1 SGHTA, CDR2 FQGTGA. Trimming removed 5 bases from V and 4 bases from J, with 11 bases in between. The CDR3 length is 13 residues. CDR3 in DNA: TGTGCCAGCAGCCCCAGGGTTTTAGAGACCCAGTACTTC. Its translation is CASSPRVLETQYF.

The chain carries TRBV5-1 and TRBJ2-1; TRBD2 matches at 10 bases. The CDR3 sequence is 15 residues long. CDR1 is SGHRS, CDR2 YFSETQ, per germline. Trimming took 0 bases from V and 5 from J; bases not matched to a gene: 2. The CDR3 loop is CASSLVLAGDNEQFF. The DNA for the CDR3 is TGCGCCAGCAGCTTGGTCCTAGCGGGGGACAATGAGCAGTTCTTC.

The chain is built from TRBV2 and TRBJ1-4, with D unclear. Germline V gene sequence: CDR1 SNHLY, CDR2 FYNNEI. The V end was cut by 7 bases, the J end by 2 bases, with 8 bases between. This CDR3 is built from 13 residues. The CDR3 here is CASNRWTNEKLFF. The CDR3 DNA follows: TGTGCCAGCAACAGATGGACTAATGAAAAACTGTTTTTT.

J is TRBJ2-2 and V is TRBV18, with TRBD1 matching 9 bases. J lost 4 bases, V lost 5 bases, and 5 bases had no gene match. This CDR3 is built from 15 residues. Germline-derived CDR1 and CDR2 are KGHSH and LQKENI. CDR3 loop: CASSISTGGTGELFF. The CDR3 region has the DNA TGTGCCAGCTCAATCTCGACAGGGGGCACCGGGGAGCTGTTTTTT.

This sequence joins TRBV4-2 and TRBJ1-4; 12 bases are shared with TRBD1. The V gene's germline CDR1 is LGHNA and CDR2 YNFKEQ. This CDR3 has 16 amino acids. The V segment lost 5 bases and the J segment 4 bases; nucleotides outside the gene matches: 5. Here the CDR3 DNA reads TGTGCCAGCAGCGTGGGACAGGGGGCGGGTAATGAAAAACTGTTTTTT. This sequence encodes CASSVGQGAGNEKLFF.

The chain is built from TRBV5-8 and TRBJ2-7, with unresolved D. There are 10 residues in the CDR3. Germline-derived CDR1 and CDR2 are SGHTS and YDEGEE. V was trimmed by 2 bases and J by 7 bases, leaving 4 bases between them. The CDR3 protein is CASSFVEQYF. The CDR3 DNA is TGTGCCAGCAGCTTCGTGGAGCAGTACTTC. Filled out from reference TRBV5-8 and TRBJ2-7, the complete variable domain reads EAGVTQSPTHLIKTRGQQATLRCSPISGHTSVYWYQQALGLGLQFLLWYDEGEERNRGNFPPRFSGRQFPNYSSELNVNALELEDSALYLCASSFVEQYFGPGTRLTVT.

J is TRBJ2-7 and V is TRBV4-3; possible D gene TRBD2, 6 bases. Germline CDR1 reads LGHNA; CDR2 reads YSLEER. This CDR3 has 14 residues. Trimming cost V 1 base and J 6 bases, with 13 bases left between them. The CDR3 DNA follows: TGCGCCAGCAGCCAAGGTGCCACTAGCTCCGAGCAGTACTTC. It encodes CASSQGATSSEQYF.

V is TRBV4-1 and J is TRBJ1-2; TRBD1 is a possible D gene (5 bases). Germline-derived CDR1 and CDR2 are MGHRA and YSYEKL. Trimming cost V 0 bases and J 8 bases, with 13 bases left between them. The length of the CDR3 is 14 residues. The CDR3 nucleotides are TGCGCCAGCAGCCAAGATGCAGGGTGGACCGGCTACACCTTC. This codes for CASSQDAGWTGYTF.

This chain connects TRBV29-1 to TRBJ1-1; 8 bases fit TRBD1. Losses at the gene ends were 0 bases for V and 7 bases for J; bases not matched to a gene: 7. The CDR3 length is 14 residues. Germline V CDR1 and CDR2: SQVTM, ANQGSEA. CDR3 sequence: CSVEEGRGLGEAFF. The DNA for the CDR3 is TGCAGCGTTGAAGAGGGCAGGGGGCTCGGTGAAGCTTTCTTT.